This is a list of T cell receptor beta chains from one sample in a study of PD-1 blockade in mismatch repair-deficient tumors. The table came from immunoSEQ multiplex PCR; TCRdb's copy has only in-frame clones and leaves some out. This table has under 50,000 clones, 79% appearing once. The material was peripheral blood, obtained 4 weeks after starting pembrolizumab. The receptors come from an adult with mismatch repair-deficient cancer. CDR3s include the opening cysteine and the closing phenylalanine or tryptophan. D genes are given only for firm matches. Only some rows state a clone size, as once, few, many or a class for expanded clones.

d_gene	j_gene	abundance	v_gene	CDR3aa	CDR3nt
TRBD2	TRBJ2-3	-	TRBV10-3	CAISDGTSKADTQYF	TGTGCCATCAGTGACGGGACTAGCAAGGCAGATACGCAGTATTTT
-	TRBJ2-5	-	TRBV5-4	CASSSQGKRETQYF	TGTGCCAGCAGCTCCCAGGGGAAACGAGAGACCCAGTACTTC
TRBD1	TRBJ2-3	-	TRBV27	CASRVPGQGWADTQYF	TGTGCCAGTCGAGTCCCGGGACAGGGATGGGCAGATACGCAGTATTTT
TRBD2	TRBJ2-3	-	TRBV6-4	CASSPSGEGDTQYF	TGTGCCAGCAGTCCTAGCGGGGAGGGAGATACGCAGTATTTT
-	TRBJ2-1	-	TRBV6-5	CASRRGLGHEQFF	TGTGCCAGCAGACGAGGGCTTGGCCATGAGCAGTTCTTC
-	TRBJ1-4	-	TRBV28	CASGRTSYNEKLFF	TGTGCCAGCGGACGGACATCATATAATGAAAAACTGTTTTTT
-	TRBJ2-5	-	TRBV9	CASSVGSGFGGETQYF	TGTGCCAGCAGCGTAGGTTCAGGGTTCGGCGGAGAGACCCAGTACTTC
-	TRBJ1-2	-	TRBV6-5	CASSPLGTPSGYTF	TGTGCCAGCAGCCCCTTAGGGACCCCCTCGGGCTACACCTTC
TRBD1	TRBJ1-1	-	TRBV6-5	CASIDRGNTEAFF	TGTGCCAGCATAGACAGGGGGAACACTGAAGCTTTCTTT
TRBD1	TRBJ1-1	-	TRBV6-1	CASSLLRDRATEAFF	TGTGCCAGCAGTCTACTCCGGGACAGGGCCACTGAAGCTTTCTTT
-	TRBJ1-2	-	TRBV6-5	CASSYSSANYGYTF	TGTGCCAGCAGTTACTCGTCCGCGAACTATGGCTACACCTTC
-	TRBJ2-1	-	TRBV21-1	CASSHPTCRQAPRLEQFF	TGTGCCAGCAGCCATCCCACCTGTAGACAGGCGCCGCGGCTGGAGCAGTTCTTC
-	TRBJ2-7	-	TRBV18	CASSPPAGQIGNEQYF	TGTGCCAGCTCACCACCAGCGGGACAGATCGGCAACGAGCAGTACTTC
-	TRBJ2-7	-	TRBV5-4	CASARLPESSYEQYF	TGTGCCAGCGCCCGTCTTCCGGAAAGCTCCTACGAGCAGTACTTC
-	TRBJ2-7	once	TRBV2	CASSVRQLNEQYF	TGTGCCAGCAGTGTAAGACAGTTAAACGAGCAGTACTTC
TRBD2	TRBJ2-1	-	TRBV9	CASSVVGSGRAVNEQFF	TGTGCCAGCAGCGTAGTTGGTAGCGGGAGGGCCGTCAATGAGCAGTTCTTC